This T cell receptor beta chain was observed in a study of T cell repertoires in cytomegalovirus infection. Overall study: An indication of both CMV infection and matching HLA type came from public TCR beta signatures. The study, taken as a whole, reports: Summed frequency of shared TCR beta families picked out CMV carriers who also had the relevant HLA. The response measured ex vivo was dominated by TCR beta clonotypes (HLA-C-restricted and CMV-specific).

TCRdb reprocessed the reads via MiXCR and lists one record per CDR3 protein. The data contain a few hundred thousand distinct CDR3 sequences, around a tenth of them singletons. This clonotype was observed at least ten times. Its antigen is still unknown. Sample: PBMCs. This TCR was sampled from a human donor in good health (CMV status not recorded). Some clones in this sample may be carry-over from other donors' samples.

CDR3 residues: CSARDLGPGRPQHF. The CDR3 DNA sequence: TGCAGTGCTAGGGACCTTGGACCCGGGAGGCCCCAGCATTTT. The V call is TRBV20-1, the J call TRBJ1-5; D unresolved. The V end lost 3 bases, the J end lost 9 bases, and 18 bases lay between the germline ends. CDR3 size: 14 residues. Germline V gene sequence: CDR1 DFQATT, CDR2 SNEGSKA (reference sequence).